This T cell receptor beta chain was sequenced in a study of T cells after somatic rescue of genetic block. Trimming removed 2 bases from V and 3 bases from J; junction bases left unmatched: 14. The germline CDR1 and CDR2 sequences are MGHRA and YSYEKL. The length of the CDR3 is 18 residues. TCRdb keeps only in-frame clones here, not all; method: immunoSEQ multiplex PCR. The profile shows more than 70,000 clones, around 89% of them singletons. The gene calls are TRBV4-1 and TRBJ2-3; 7 bases align to TRBD2. The sequencing sample was made of peripheral blood mononuclear cells (PBMCs). The sequence was obtained from a woman aged 18-29 years. CDR3 DNA: TGCGCCAGCAGCCAATCGAGGGCGGGAGTGGAGAGGACAGATACGCAGTATTTT. Translation gives CASSQSRAGVERTDTQYF.